A selection of T cell receptor beta chains follows, all from one sample in a study of metastatic and nonmetastatic thyroid tumors. TCRdb re-analyzed the PCR reads through MiXCR. The sample has roughly 64,000 clones; 4% to 5% are singletons. Sequenced input: blood. These receptor sequences come from a female donor with papillary thyroid cancer or a benign thyroid nodule (not recorded which). Some clones in this sample may be carry-over from other donors' samples. Both conserved end residues are part of each CDR3. Fields, in order: J gene, clone size, D gene, V gene, CDR3 protein, CDR3 DNA. D genes are given only for firm matches. Expanded clones get a size class; other rows say once, few or many, or leave the size out.

>TRBJ2-3|many|TRBD2|TRBV19
CASSRLASTDTQYF
TGTGCCAGTAGCAGACTAGCGAGCACAGATACGCAGTATTTT
>TRBJ1-2|many|.|TRBV12-3/TRBV12-4
CASSLRGSHGYTF
TGTGCCAGCAGTTTAAGGGGTTCTCATGGCTACACCTTC
>TRBJ2-7|many|.|TRBV5-5
CASSLTGTAYEQYF
TGTGCCAGCAGCTTAACCGGTACGGCCTACGAGCAGTACTTC
>TRBJ2-5|many|.|TRBV7-2
CASSPWGLIETQYF
TGTGCCAGCAGCCCCTGGGGACTCATCGAGACCCAGTACTTC
>TRBJ1-3|many|.|TRBV12-3/TRBV12-4
CASSPLHGMGNTIYF
TGTGCCAGCAGTCCCCTTCATGGGATGGGAAACACCATATATTTT
>TRBJ1-2|many|TRBD1|TRBV6-1
CASKTGKDGYTF
TGTGCCAGCAAGACAGGGAAGGATGGCTACACCTTC
>TRBJ2-7|.|.|TRBV6-1
CASSEAPDGYEQYF
TGTGCCAGCAGTGAAGCCCCGGACGGCTACGAGCAGTACTTC
>TRBJ1-5|.|.|TRBV27
CASTPKWGQPQHF
TGTGCCAGCACCCCAAAGTGGGGTCAGCCCCAGCATTTT
>TRBJ2-7|few|TRBD1|TRBV12-3/TRBV12-4
CASIWDRVYEQYF
TGTGCCAGCATTTGGGACAGGGTCTACGAGCAGTACTTC
>TRBJ2-7|many|TRBD1|TRBV20-1
CSARDGSQGVGYEQYF
TGCAGTGCTAGAGATGGTTCCCAGGGGGTCGGCTACGAGCAGTACTTC
>TRBJ2-1|many|.|TRBV29-1
CSVAPDSGNYNEQFF
TGCAGCGTGGCCCCCGATAGCGGAAACTACAATGAGCAGTTCTTC
>TRBJ2-2|many|.|TRBV10-3
CAISDGDITGELFF
TGTGCCATCAGTGACGGGGACATCACCGGGGAGCTGTTTTTT
>TRBJ2-3|many|TRBD2|TRBV10-3
CAISEVAGVEGTDTQYF
TGTGCCATCAGTGAGGTAGCGGGAGTCGAGGGCACAGATACGCAGTATTTT
>TRBJ2-5|many|.|TRBV7-8
CASSSSVQETQYF
TGTGCCAGCAGTTCTAGCGTCCAAGAGACCCAGTACTTC
>TRBJ1-1|many|.|TRBV20-1
CSAPPGTANTEAFF
TGCAGTGCCCCGCCTGGGACGGCGAACACTGAAGCTTTCTTT
>TRBJ2-1|.|.|TRBV28
CASSLTGIAVAERPLQFF
TGTGCCAGCAGTTTGACAGGGATCGCGGTAGCGGAGCGGCCATTGCAGTTCTTC
>TRBJ2-7|many|.|TRBV28
CASRDSGRNSYEQYF
TGTGCCAGCAGGGATTCGGGGCGTAACTCCTACGAGCAGTACTTC
>TRBJ1-1|many|.|TRBV15
CATSRNREGEAFF
TGTGCCACCAGCAGGAACAGAGAGGGTGAAGCTTTCTTT
>TRBJ2-3|many|.|TRBV12-3/TRBV12-4
CASSLLGADPQDTQYF
TGTGCCAGCAGTTTACTCGGGGCAGACCCCCAGGATACGCAGTATTTT
>TRBJ1-1|many|.|TRBV18
CASSPTMLEAFF
TGTGCCAGCTCCCCTACAATGCTTGAAGCTTTCTTT
>TRBJ1-2|many|.|TRBV10-2
CASSETGINYGYTF
TGCGCCAGCAGTGAGACAGGGATTAACTATGGCTACACCTTC
>TRBJ2-2|many|TRBD1|TRBV3-1
CASNRGRGSGELFF
TGTGCCAGTAACAGGGGCCGCGGTTCCGGGGAGCTGTTTTTT
>TRBJ1-2|many|.|TRBV5-1
CASSPQGTNYGYTF
TGCGCCAGCAGCCCCCAGGGTACTAACTATGGCTACACCTTC